Below, one T cell receptor (beta chain) is given with its context. Its specificity is unknown. Per the germline V gene, CDR1 is SGHRS and CDR2 is YFSETQ. V gave up 7 bases and J gave up 2 bases; unmatched junction bases: 10. The CDR3 is made up of 15 amino acids. The blood RNA (from unsorted whole blood) was obtained, and germline DNA was also extracted. Preoperatively, peripheral blood was drawn, approximately 4 milliliters in total. This sample was taken from a study of tumor-infiltrating lymphocytes in primary liver carcinoma. Background on the study: Through surgical resection, the patients' primary liver carcinoma was treated. Spanning 30 to 69 years of age, the patients were men and women.

The researchers produced TCR beta cDNA from approximately 540 ng total RNA with a constant-region primer. Slightly modified ARM-PCR served as the procedure for the TCR beta libraries. These libraries came from three rounds of nested multiplex PCR. Amplification in the first two PCR rounds was performed using TRBV1-TRBV30 forward primers and a C-beta reverse primer for around 9 cycles each. MiXCR, applied by TCRdb to the multiplex PCR reads, yields one record per CDR3 protein. This table has roughly 330,000 distinct CDR3 sequences, almost 65% appearing once. Points from the study as a whole: The samples were not sorted (they were bulk), so CD4+ and CD8+ repertoires were not compared.

This chain uses TRBV5-1 with TRBJ2-5, with 8 positions matching TRBD2. The sequence came from a man aged 40-55 years with primary liver carcinoma and hepatitis B virus infection. Sequencing input: peripheral blood. Written as DNA, the CDR3 is TGCGCCAGCGGCTCGGGGGGGAGGCGGCAAGAGACCCAGTACTTC. This sequence encodes CASGSGGRRQETQYF.